This entry features one T cell receptor (beta chain) sequence. Its matching antigen is unknown. These data are taken from a study of T cells in narcolepsy. Study information: Patients with NT1 or NT2 and healthy control donors were enrolled.

The V gene end was trimmed by 4 bases and the J gene end by 3 bases; junction bases not matched to a gene: 1. This CDR3 region has 12 residues. CDR1 and CDR2 (germline): SQVTM, ANQGSEA. Study-level findings and limits: Blood of same and different patients, but not healthy controls, reportedly held recurring autoreactive clonotypes.

Some clones are missing from TCRdb's copy, which holds only in-frame ones; the method was immunoSEQ multiplex PCR. The sample carries 30,000 to 45,000 clones, about nine tenths recorded once. Sequenced sample: CD45RA- memory CD4+ T cells from PBMCs. The chain employs TRBV29-1 and TRBJ2-3; the match to TRBD2 covers 7 bases. This TCR came from a human donor with narcolepsy. The chain's CDR3 is CSVAGGTDTQYF. CDR3 DNA sequence: TGCAGCGTTGCCGGGGGGACAGATACGCAGTATTTT.